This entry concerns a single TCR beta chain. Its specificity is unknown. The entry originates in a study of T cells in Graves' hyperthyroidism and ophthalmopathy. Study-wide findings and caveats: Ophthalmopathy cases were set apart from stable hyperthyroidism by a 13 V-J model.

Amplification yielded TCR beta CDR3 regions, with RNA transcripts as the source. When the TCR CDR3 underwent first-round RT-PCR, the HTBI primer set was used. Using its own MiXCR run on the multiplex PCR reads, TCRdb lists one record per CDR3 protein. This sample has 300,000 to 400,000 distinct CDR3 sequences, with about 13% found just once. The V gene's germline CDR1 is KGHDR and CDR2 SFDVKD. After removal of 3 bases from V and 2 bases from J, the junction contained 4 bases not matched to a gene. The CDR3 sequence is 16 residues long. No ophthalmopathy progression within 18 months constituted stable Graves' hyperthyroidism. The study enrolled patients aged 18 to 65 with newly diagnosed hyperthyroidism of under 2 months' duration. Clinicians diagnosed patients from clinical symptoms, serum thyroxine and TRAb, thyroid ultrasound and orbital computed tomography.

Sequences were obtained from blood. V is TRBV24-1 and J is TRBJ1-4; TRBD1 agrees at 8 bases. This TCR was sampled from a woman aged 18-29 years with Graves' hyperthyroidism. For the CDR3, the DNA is TGTGCCACCAGTGATCCCTCAGGGGGCACTAATGAAAAACTGTTTTTT. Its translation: CATSDPSGGTNEKLFF.